The 9 T cell receptor beta chains reported below all come from one sample, sequenced in a study of T-cell reconstitution after alpha-beta-depleted transplantation in children. As it was prepared, the TCRbeta library received unique molecular identifiers. TCRdb reprocessed the PCR reads with MiXCR, giving one entry per CDR3 protein. The sample contains about 72,000 distinct CDR3 sequences, 7% to 8% of which appear only once. Source: PBMCs from the stem cell graft donor, taken from the stem cell graft. Receptor source: a human donor who donated a stem cell graft to a child with acute lymphoblastic leukemia.

This clonotype was seen at least ten times. The chain uses TRBV7-9 and TRBJ1-2; 10 nucleotides line up with TRBD1. The ends lost 3 bases at V and 5 bases at J; junction bases unmatched: 6. This CDR3 has 15 amino acids. CDR1 is SEHNR and CDR2 is FQNEAQ in the germline V gene (reference sequence). The CDR3 here is CASSFSGQGSYGYTF. The CDR3 region has the DNA TGTGCCAGCAGCTTTTCGGGACAGGGGTCTTATGGCTACACCTTC.

This chain uses TRBV20-1 with TRBJ2-3; possibly TRBD1 for D (5 bases). The germline V gene encodes CDR1 DFQATT and CDR2 SNEGSKA (reference sequence). This CDR3 has 18 residues. Trimming shortened V by 2 bases and J by 2 bases, and 23 bases separated the two germline ends. The CDR3 nucleotides are TGCAGTGCTAGATCCCCTCTAACCGACAGTGTAGACACAGATACGCAGTATTTT. Amino acid sequence: CSARSPLTDSVDTDTQYF.

This clonotype was seen many times. V gene TRBV20-1 combines with J gene TRBJ2-1; 10 bases line up with TRBD2. Unmatched junction bases numbered 8, after V lost 5 bases and J lost 1 base. This CDR3 is 16 amino acids long. CDR1 is DFQATT and CDR2 is SNEGSKA in the germline V gene (reference sequence). CDR3 sequence (DNA): TGCAGTGCTCACGAAGCGGGGGGGTTTTCCTACAATGAGCAGTTCTTC. Its protein product is CSAHEAGGFSYNEQFF.

The sample holds a few counts of this clonotype. This rearrangement joins TRBV19 to TRBJ1-6; no reliable D call. V was trimmed by 4 bases and J by 5 bases, leaving 3 bases between them. The CDR3 covers 12 residues. Looked up from germline, CDR1 is LNHDA and CDR2 is SQIVND (reference sequence). The CDR3 spells CASSKDNSPLHF. CDR3 in DNA: TGTGCCAGTAGTAAGGATAATTCACCCCTCCACTTT.

The chain is built from TRBV6-6 and TRBJ2-1; unclear D gene. The length of the CDR3 is 11 residues. Trimming pared 5 bases from V and 7 bases from J, leaving 6 bases between. In germline, CDR1 is MNHNY, CDR2 SVGAGI (reference sequence). CDR3 residues: CASSSLNEQFF. CDR3 coding DNA: TGTGCCAGCAGTAGCCTAAATGAGCAGTTCTTC.

This clonotype was found a few times. The chain couples TRBV19 to TRBJ2-1; 7 bases match TRBD2. There are 16 residues in the CDR3. V shed 1 base and J 0 bases; nucleotides not matched to a gene: 3. In germline, CDR1 is LNHDA, CDR2 SQIVND (reference sequence). The CDR3 loop reads CASSIGGLDSYNEQFF. CDR3 in DNA: TGTGCCAGTAGTATAGGTGGACTAGACTCCTACAATGAGCAGTTCTTC.

The chain couples TRBV25-1 to TRBJ2-5; 11 bases fit TRBD1. V lost 2 bases and J lost 4; bases outside the gene matches: 6. Looked up from germline, CDR1 is MGHDK and CDR2 is SYGVNS. The CDR3 contains 16 residues. The CDR3 DNA is TGTGCCAGCAGTGAAGAGGTTGGGACAGGGGGAGAGACCCAGTACTTC. It specifies CASSEEVGTGGETQYF.

The sample holds many counts of this clonotype. This chain joins TRBV7-2 and TRBJ1-4, with 9 bases matching TRBD1. CDR3 size: 16 residues. The V gene's germline CDR1 is SGHTA and CDR2 FQGNSA. Losses at the gene ends were 4 bases for V and 2 bases for J; bases not matched to a gene: 5. DNA of the CDR3: TGTGCCAGCAGCTCCAACAGGGGGCGGACTAATGAAAAACTGTTTTTT. Protein: CASSSNRGRTNEKLFF.

This clonotype was detected ten times or more. The chain combines TRBV19 with TRBJ2-7, with a tentative D call TRBD1 (8 bases). V lost 10 bases and J 3 bases, leaving 16 bases between the germline ends. The CDR3 has 13 amino acids. Germline V gives CDR1 LNHDA, CDR2 SQIVND (reference sequence). In DNA, the CDR3 is TGTGCCACTTCGGACAGGGACTACTACGAGCAGTACTTC. Its translation: CATSDRDYYEQYF.